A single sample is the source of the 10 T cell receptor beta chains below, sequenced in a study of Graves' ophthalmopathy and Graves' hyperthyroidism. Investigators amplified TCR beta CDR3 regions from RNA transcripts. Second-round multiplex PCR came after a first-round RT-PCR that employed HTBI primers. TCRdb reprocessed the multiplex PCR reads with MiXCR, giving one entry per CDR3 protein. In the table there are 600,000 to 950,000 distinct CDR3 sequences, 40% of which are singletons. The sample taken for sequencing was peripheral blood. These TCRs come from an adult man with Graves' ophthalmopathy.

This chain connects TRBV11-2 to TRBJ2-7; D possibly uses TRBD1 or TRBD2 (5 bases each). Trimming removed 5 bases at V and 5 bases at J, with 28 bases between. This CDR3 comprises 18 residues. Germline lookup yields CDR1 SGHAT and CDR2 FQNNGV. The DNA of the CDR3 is TGTGCCAGCAGCCTATCTCCTGCGGAGGCAGGGTTATTCCACGAGCAGTACTTC. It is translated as CASSLSPAEAGLFHEQYF.

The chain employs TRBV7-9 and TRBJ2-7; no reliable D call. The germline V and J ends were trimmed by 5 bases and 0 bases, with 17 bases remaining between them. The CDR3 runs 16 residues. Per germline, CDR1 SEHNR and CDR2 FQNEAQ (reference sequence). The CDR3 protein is CASSLRVGSSSYEQYF. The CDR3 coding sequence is TGTGCCAGCAGCCTAAGGGTAGGGTCTAGCTCCTACGAGCAGTACTTC.

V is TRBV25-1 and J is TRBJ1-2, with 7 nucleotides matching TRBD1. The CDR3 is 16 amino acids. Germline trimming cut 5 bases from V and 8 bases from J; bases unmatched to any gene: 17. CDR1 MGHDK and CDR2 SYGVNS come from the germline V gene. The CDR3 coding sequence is TGTGCCAGCAGTTCATGGGACAGCTACCCTACATACGGCTACACCTTC. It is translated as CASSSWDSYPTYGYTF.

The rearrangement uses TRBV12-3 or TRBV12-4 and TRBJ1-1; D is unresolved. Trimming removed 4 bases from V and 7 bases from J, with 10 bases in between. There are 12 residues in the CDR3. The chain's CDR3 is CASSYLADEAFF. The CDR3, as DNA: TGTGCCAGCAGTTACTTGGCAGATGAAGCTTTCTTT.

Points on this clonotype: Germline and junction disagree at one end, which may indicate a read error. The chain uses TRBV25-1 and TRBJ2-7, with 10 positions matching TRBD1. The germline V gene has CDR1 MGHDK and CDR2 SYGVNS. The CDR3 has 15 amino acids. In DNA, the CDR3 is TGCGCCAGCAGCCACCGGGACAGGGGTTTCGACGAGCAGTACTTC. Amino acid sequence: CASSHRDRGFDEQYF.

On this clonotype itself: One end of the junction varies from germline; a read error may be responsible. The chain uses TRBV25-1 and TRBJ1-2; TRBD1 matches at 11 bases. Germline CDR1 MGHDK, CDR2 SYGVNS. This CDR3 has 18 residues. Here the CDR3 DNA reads TGTGCCAGCAGTTACTCACGGGAGGACAGGGGGCAAGGGTATGGCTACACCTTT. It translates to CASSYSREDRGQGYGYTF.

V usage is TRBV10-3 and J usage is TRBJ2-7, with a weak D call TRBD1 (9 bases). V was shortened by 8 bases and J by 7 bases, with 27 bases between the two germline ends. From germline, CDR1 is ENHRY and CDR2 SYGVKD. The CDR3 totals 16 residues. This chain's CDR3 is CAIRPGTGTSSGEQYF. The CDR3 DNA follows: TGTGCCATCCGTCCCGGGACAGGGACGTCTAGCGGGGAGCAGTACTTC.

CDR3 amino acids: CASSHVSSGRSSSYEQYF. CDR3 coding DNA: TGTGCCAGCAGCCACGTTAGTAGCGGGAGGTCCAGCTCCTACGAGCAGTACTTC. The chain is built from TRBV12-3 or TRBV12-4 and TRBJ2-7; 10 positions agree with TRBD2. The CDR3 covers 18 residues. V lost 6 bases and J lost 0; bases outside the gene matches: 14.

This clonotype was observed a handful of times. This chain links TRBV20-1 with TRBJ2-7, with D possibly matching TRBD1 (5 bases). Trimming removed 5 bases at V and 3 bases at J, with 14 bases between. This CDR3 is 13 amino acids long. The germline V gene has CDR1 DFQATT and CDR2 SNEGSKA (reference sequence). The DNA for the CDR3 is TGCAGTGCTGGCACAGGATCCCACTACGAGCAGTACTTC. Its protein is CSAGTGSHYEQYF.

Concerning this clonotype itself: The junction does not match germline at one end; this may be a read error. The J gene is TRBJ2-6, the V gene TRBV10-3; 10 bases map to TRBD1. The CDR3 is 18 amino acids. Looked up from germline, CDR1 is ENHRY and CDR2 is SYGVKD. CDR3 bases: TGTGCCAGCAGTGAAGCTTGGGACAGGGGAGGAGGGGCCAACGTCCTGACTTTC. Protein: CASSEAWDRGGGANVLTF.